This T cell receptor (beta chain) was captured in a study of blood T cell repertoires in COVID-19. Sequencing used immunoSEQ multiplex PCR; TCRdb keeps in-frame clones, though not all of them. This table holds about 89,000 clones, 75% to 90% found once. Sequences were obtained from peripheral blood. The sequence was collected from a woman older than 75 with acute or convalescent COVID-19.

DNA of the CDR3: TGTGCCTGGAGTTCCCGGGGGTTCTATGGCTACACCTTC. Residues: CAWSSRGFYGYTF. The rearrangement links TRBV30 to TRBJ1-2; maybe TRBD1 (5 bases). Trimming took 2 bases from V and 4 from J, leaving 11 bases between them. The germline gives CDR1 GTSNPN, CDR2 SVGIG (reference sequence). The CDR3 runs 13 residues.